What follows are 24 T cell receptor beta chains derived from one specimen sequenced in a study of a mutant IDH1 vaccine in newly diagnosed glioma. Their recognized antigens are unknown. Time point here: week 35, safety follow-up. The vaccine gave 300 ug of a 20-mer mutant IDH1 peptide subcutaneously per dose. Profiling relied on immunoSEQ multiplex PCR, and the TCRdb table lists in-frame clones only, not all of them. The data contain about 69,000 clones, approximately 86% of them seen just once; the ten biggest clones take up about 2%. The source was PBMCs, collected from a glioma patient whose treatment included an IDH1 peptide vaccine. These receptors all stem from a man between 25 and 39 years old with glioma.

This clone was seen once. The chain couples TRBV6-6 to TRBJ2-3, with D possibly matching TRBD2 (5 bases). In germline, CDR1 is MNHNY, CDR2 SVGAGI (reference sequence). Trimming cost V 6 bases and J 0 bases, with 13 bases left between them. There are 15 residues in the CDR3. In DNA, the CDR3 is TGTGCCAGCAGCCCTACTAGGGTTAGCACAGATACGCAGTATTTT. Translated, it gives CASSPTRVSTDTQYF.

Only one count was recorded for this clone. The chain carries TRBV6-6 and TRBJ1-6, with D possibly being TRBD1 (5 bases). Trimming cost V 2 bases and J 4 bases, with 6 bases left between them. The CDR3 extends over 14 amino acids. CDR1 and CDR2 (germline): MNHNY, SVGAGI (reference sequence). The CDR3 spells CASSYGGYNSPLHF. DNA for the CDR3: TGTGCCAGCAGTTACGGGGGTTATAATTCACCCCTCCACTTT.

This clone was recorded only once. The chain combines TRBV30 with TRBJ2-1; weak D call: TRBD2 (5 bases). The germline V gene encodes CDR1 GTSNPN and CDR2 SVGIG (reference sequence). CDR3 length equals 13 residues. Trimming removed 0 bases from V and 7 bases from J, with 10 bases in between. CDR3 sequence: CAWSVTSRNEQFF. The CDR3 DNA follows: TGTGCCTGGAGTGTTACTAGTAGAAATGAGCAGTTCTTC.

CDR3 DNA: TGTGCCAGCAGCTCTCGAGGGACAGGTACCTACGAGCAGTACTTC. Protein product: CASSSRGTGTYEQYF. The chain carries TRBV7-9 and TRBJ2-7, with 8 bases that match TRBD1. J gave up 2 bases and V 4 bases, and 7 bases lay outside the gene matches. The CDR3 is made up of 15 amino acids. Germline V gives CDR1 SEHNR, CDR2 FQNEAQ (reference sequence). Combining the CDR3 with reference TRBV7-9 and TRBJ2-7 gives the whole variable domain DTGVSQNPRHKITKRGQNVTFRCDPISEHNRLYWYRQTLGQGPEFLTYFQNEAQLEKSRLLSDRFSAERPKGSFSTLEIQRTEQGDSAMYLCASSSRGTGTYEQYFGPGTRLTVT.

The rearrangement links TRBV6-4 to TRBJ1-5, with 8 bases that match TRBD1. The CDR3 is 14 residues long. The germline gives CDR1 MRHNA, CDR2 SNTAGT. Trimming removed 7 bases from V and 1 base from J; junction bases left unmatched: 3. The DNA for the CDR3 is TGTGCCAGCAACCGGGACAGGAGCAATCAGCCCCAGCATTTT. Translation gives CASNRDRSNQPQHF.

The chain employs TRBV5-5 and TRBJ2-5; TRBD1 is a possible D gene (7 bases). The V gene lost 4 bases and the J gene lost 5 bases, with 15 bases spanning the gap. The CDR3 loop spans 14 amino acids. The V gene's germline CDR1 is SGHKS and CDR2 YYEKEE (reference sequence). In nucleotides, the CDR3 is TGTGCCAGCAGCCCGGGGGACAGCCGGGAGACCCAGTACTTC. This translates into CASSPGDSRETQYF.

This chain joins TRBV6-5 and TRBJ1-1; 8 bases align to TRBD1. With V trimmed by 2 bases and J by 3 bases, 2 bases remained unmatched. The CDR3 has 14 amino acids. The V gene's germline CDR1 is MNHEY and CDR2 SVGAGI. The CDR3 here is CASSYGTGHTEAFF. The DNA of the CDR3 is TGTGCCAGCAGTTACGGGACAGGCCACACTGAAGCTTTCTTT.

The chain has TRBV7-9 and TRBJ2-5; TRBD2 aligns across 8 bases. The tail of the sequence fits TRBJ2-7 better, so the J call may be wrong. The CDR3 runs 14 residues. Germline CDR1 is SEHNR and CDR2 is FQNEAQ (reference sequence). The CDR3 protein is CASSLGTRGYEQYF. The CDR3 nucleotides are TGTGCCAGCAGCTTGGGGACTAGAGGCTACGAGCAGTACTTC.

This clone was observed a single time. The gene calls are TRBV27 and TRBJ2-1; TRBD1 might be the D (5 bases). Between the trimmed V and J ends, which lost 5 bases and 2 bases, there was a span of 7 bases. The CDR3 covers 13 residues. The germline gives CDR1 MNHEY, CDR2 SMNVEV (reference sequence). The CDR3, as DNA: TGTGCCAGCAGTACAGGCGCCTACAATGAGCAGTTCTTC. Its protein product is CASSTGAYNEQFF.

For the CDR3, the DNA is TGCGCCAGCAGTGAGTGGGCACGAGGCTACACCTTC. Translating it yields CASSEWARGYTF. The chain recombines TRBV10-2 with TRBJ1-2; D ambiguous. V was pared by 1 base and J by 8 bases, with 8 bases between. The CDR3 has 12 amino acids. CDR1 is WSHSY and CDR2 is SAAADI in the germline V gene.

In its sample, this clone was seen once. The rearrangement uses TRBV19 and TRBJ1-1; 9 bases fit TRBD1. Germline V gives CDR1 LNHDA, CDR2 SQIVND (reference sequence). Losses at the gene ends were 8 bases for V and 1 base for J; bases not matched to a gene: 2. CDR3 length: 13 residues. In DNA form, the CDR3 reads TGTGCCAGTTCGGGACAGGGGAACACTGAAGCTTTCTTT. This translates into CASSGQGNTEAFF.

The chain recombines TRBV29-1 with TRBJ2-5; 8 bases are a match to TRBD2. Looked up from germline, CDR1 is SQVTM and CDR2 is ANQGSEA. CDR3 length: 12 residues. V shed 6 bases, J shed 1 base, and the junction held 1 base outside the gene matches. The CDR3 sequence is CSVLAAQETQYF. The CDR3 DNA sequence: TGCAGCGTACTAGCGGCCCAAGAGACCCAGTACTTC.

The chain uses TRBV6-1 and TRBJ1-4; D is possibly TRBD1 (5 bases). The V gene lost 3 bases and the J gene lost 8 bases, with 13 bases spanning the gap. The germline V gene has CDR1 MNHNS and CDR2 SASEGT. This CDR3 is 14 amino acids long. The chain's CDR3 is CASSDDLGEEKLFF. The CDR3 DNA sequence: TGTGCCAGCAGTGACGATTTGGGGGAGGAAAAACTGTTTTTT.

The genes are TRBV9 and TRBJ1-3; perhaps TRBD1 as D (5 bases). Germline V CDR1 and CDR2: SGDLS, YYNGEE. The V and J ends lost 4 bases and 4 bases respectively, with 9 bases between them. CDR3 size: 13 residues. The CDR3 nucleotides read TGTGCCAGCAGCACGAACAGGGGAAACACCATATATTTT. Encoded protein: CASSTNRGNTIYF.

This clone has a single count. This chain connects TRBV6-5 to TRBJ2-7; D is unresolved. Trimming shortened V by 2 bases and J by 0 bases, and 8 bases separated the two germline ends. This CDR3 contains 14 residues. The germline V gene has CDR1 MNHEY and CDR2 SVGAGI. The CDR3 DNA reads TGTGCCAGCAGTTACGACGGTCGCTCCTACGAGCAGTACTTC. Amino acids: CASSYDGRSYEQYF.

V usage is TRBV20-1 and J usage is TRBJ2-7; no clear D gene. The CDR3 is 11 residues long. Germline values: CDR1 DFQATT, CDR2 SNEGSKA (reference sequence). Trimming stripped 2 bases from V and 5 bases from J, with 7 bases between. The CDR3 region has the DNA TGCAGTGCTAGAACGGACGACGAGCAGTACTTC. This translates into CSARTDDEQYF.

The chain uses TRBV5-8 and TRBJ2-5; possible D gene TRBD2, 5 bases. TRBJ2-7 matches the DNA end more closely, so the J call is doubtful. The germline V gene encodes CDR1 SGHTS and CDR2 YDEGEE. The CDR3 covers 14 residues. CDR3 bases: TGTGCCAGCAGCTTGAGAGGGATTTCCTACGAGCAGTACTTC. Its translation is CASSLRGISYEQYF.

The chain has TRBV5-5 and TRBJ2-7; D is undetermined. From germline, CDR1 is SGHKS and CDR2 YYEKEE (reference sequence). Trimming took 0 bases from V and 4 from J, leaving 11 bases between them. The CDR3 length is 14 residues. The CDR3 DNA follows: TGTGCCAGCAGCTTGGGCAGGTCTTCTTACGAGCAGTACTTC. This translates into CASSLGRSSYEQYF.

The chain is built from TRBV15 and TRBJ2-3, with D maybe TRBD2 (5 bases). Germline values: CDR1 LNHNV, CDR2 YYDKDF (reference sequence). The CDR3 runs 15 residues. The germline V and J ends were trimmed by 5 bases and 3 bases, with 15 bases remaining between them. CDR3 coding DNA: TGTGCCACCAGCCCCGGGATGAAACCTACAGATACGCAGTATTTT. This sequence encodes CATSPGMKPTDTQYF.

V is TRBV4-1 and J is TRBJ2-7; D not resolved. V was clipped by 0 bases and J by 7 bases, with 10 bases between them. CDR1 MGHRA and CDR2 YSYEKL come from the germline V gene. The CDR3 length is 13 residues. The CDR3 sequence is CASSQDLSREQYF. The CDR3 region has the DNA TGCGCCAGCAGCCAAGATCTCAGTCGAGAGCAGTACTTC.

The chain links TRBV6-4 to TRBJ2-3, with a tentative D call TRBD1 (5 bases). The V end lost 0 bases, the J end lost 2 bases, and 12 bases lay between the germline ends. The V gene's germline CDR1 is MRHNA and CDR2 SNTAGT. The CDR3 contains 16 residues. CDR3 amino acids: CASSDSTEGDTDTQYF. In DNA, the CDR3 is TGTGCCAGCAGTGACTCGACGGAAGGGGACACAGATACGCAGTATTTT.

The chain couples TRBV7-2 to TRBJ1-1; D remains unclear. Trimming took off 3 bases at V and 4 bases at J, with 9 bases between the two ends. CDR3 length equals 13 residues. Germline CDR1 reads SGHTA; CDR2 reads FQGNSA. The CDR3 spells CASSLDVVTEAFF. CDR3 bases: TGTGCCAGCAGCTTGGATGTCGTCACTGAAGCTTTCTTT.

In DNA form, the CDR3 reads TGTGCCACCAGGGGACCGCCGGACACCGGGGAGCTGTTTTTT. Translated, it gives CATRGPPDTGELFF. The chain carries TRBV27 and TRBJ2-2; D is perhaps TRBD1 (6 bases). The germline gives CDR1 MNHEY, CDR2 SMNVEV (reference sequence). Trimming took 10 bases from V and 3 from J, leaving 15 bases between them. CDR3 length equals 14 residues.

The chain joins TRBV11-1 to TRBJ1-3; no clear D. Between the trimmed V and J ends, which lost 3 bases and 2 bases, there was a span of 8 bases. CDR1 is SGHAT, CDR2 FQDESV, per germline (reference sequence). The CDR3 consists of 14 residues. The CDR3 protein is CASSLSSPGNTIYF. In nucleotides, the CDR3 is TGTGCCAGCAGCTTGTCGAGCCCTGGAAACACCATATATTTT.